A selection of T cell receptor beta chains follows, all from one sample in a study of cytomegalovirus exposure and HLA in healthy donors. The assay was immunoSEQ multiplex PCR, and TCRdb's table has in-frame clones only and misses some. The sample has approximately 40,000 clones; 65% to 90% are singletons. What was sequenced was PBMCs. The receptors shown here come from a woman aged 18-29 years in good health and CMV-seropositive. CDR3s include the opening cysteine and the closing phenylalanine or tryptophan. A D gene is named only where the DNA matches it firmly. Not every row has a clone size; where given, it reads once, few, many or a size class.

>NA|few|TRBV6-6|TRBJ1-4
CASSYSGGLGEKLFF
TGTGCCAGCAGTTACTCGGGGGGTCTTGGAGAAAAACTGTTTTTT
>TRBD2|NA|TRBV15|TRBJ2-1
CATSREFRTTSGFYNEQFF
TGTGCCACCAGCAGAGAATTCCGGACTACTAGCGGCTTCTACAATGAGCAGTTCTTC
>NA|NA|TRBV15|TRBJ1-2
CATSRKQGYYGYTF
TGTGCCACCAGCAGAAAGCAGGGCTACTATGGCTACACCTTC
>NA|few|TRBV5-6|TRBJ1-4
CASSLLPNAQNEKLFF
TGTGCCAGCAGCTTGCTCCCTAACGCTCAAAATGAAAAACTGTTTTTT
>TRBD1|once|TRBV4-2|TRBJ1-4
CASSQHRGGTNEKLFF
TGTGCCAGCAGCCAACACAGGGGGGGGACTAATGAAAAACTGTTTTTT
>TRBD1|NA|TRBV2|TRBJ2-1
CALQQGFDEQFF
TGTGCCTTACAACAGGGGTTCGATGAGCAGTTCTTC
>TRBD1|NA|TRBV7-9|TRBJ2-1
CASSLRGQGSNEQFF
TGTGCCAGCAGCTTGAGGGGACAGGGGTCCAATGAGCAGTTCTTC
>NA|NA|TRBV2|TRBJ1-3
CASSLKGSGNTIYF
TGTGCCAGCAGTTTAAAGGGGTCTGGAAACACCATATATTTT
>TRBD2|NA|TRBV19|TRBJ2-3
CASRRKGLAGGPGTDTQYF
TGTGCCAGTAGGAGAAAGGGACTAGCGGGAGGGCCGGGCACAGATACGCAGTATTTT
>TRBD1|NA|TRBV5-4|TRBJ1-6
CASSIGTDNHLYSPLHF
TGTGCCAGCAGCATCGGGACAGACAACCACTTATATTCACCCCTCCACTTT
>TRBD1|NA|TRBV7-9|TRBJ1-2
CASSTDRGYGYTF
TGTGCCAGCAGCACGGACAGGGGCTATGGCTACACCTTC
>NA|NA|TRBV4-2|TRBJ2-7
CASSQDPSRAYEQYF
TGTGCCAGCAGCCAAGATCCCTCGCGGGCCTACGAGCAGTACTTC
>NA|NA|TRBV4-3|TRBJ1-2
CASSQESRGGYGYTF
TGCGCCAGCAGCCAAGAGTCCCGGGGGGGATATGGCTACACCTTC
>NA|NA|TRBV7-9|TRBJ2-2
CASREGLNTGELFF
TGTGCCAGCAGAGAGGGACTGAACACCGGGGAGCTGTTTTTT
>NA|NA|TRBV6-4|TRBJ2-1
CASSQVQGNEQFF
TGTGCCAGCAGTCAAGTTCAGGGGAATGAGCAGTTCTTC
>TRBD1|NA|TRBV2|TRBJ1-2
CASRETGASNYGYTF
TGTGCCAGCAGGGAAACAGGGGCCTCCAACTATGGCTACACCTTC
>TRBD1|once|TRBV18|TRBJ2-7
CASSPMGQPYEQYF
TGTGCCAGCTCACCAATGGGACAGCCTTACGAGCAGTACTTC
>NA|NA|TRBV28|TRBJ2-3
CASSLMARASADTQYF
TGTGCCAGCAGTTTAATGGCGCGGGCCTCCGCAGATACGCAGTATTTT
>NA|NA|TRBV19|TRBJ2-3
CASSPTADTQYF
TGTGCCAGTAGTCCTACCGCAGATACGCAGTATTTT
>TRBD1|NA|TRBV27|TRBJ2-7
CASRDREAEQYF
TGTGCCAGCCGGGACAGGGAAGCCGAGCAGTACTTC
>NA|NA|TRBV30|TRBJ1-1
CAWSRDTEAFF
TGTGCCTGGAGTCGGGACACTGAAGCTTTCTTT
>NA|NA|TRBV12-2|TRBJ1-5
CASRLAQTGSRYSNQPQHF
TGTGCAAGTCGCTTAGCCCAGACAGGGTCAAGGTATAGCAATCAGCCCCAGCATTTT